There are a few counts of the clone carrying this T cell receptor beta chain. The antigen is unknown. This sample is part of a study of response to subunit inactivated influenza vaccine. Study-wide findings and caveats: Authors suggested seasonal influenza vaccinations each recruit few new T cells.

TCRdb passed the RT-PCR reads through MiXCR, listing each CDR3 protein once. Among about 570,000 distinct CDR3 sequences, about an eighth were seen once, and the ten largest hold 10%. The trim removed 2 bases at V and 3 bases at J, leaving 0 bases unmatched. The CDR3 runs to 13 residues. Germline V gives CDR1 SQVTM, CDR2 ANQGSEA. The source is a man aged 45-65 years who received an inactivated influenza vaccine. The rearrangement joins TRBV29-1 to TRBJ2-7, with 11 bases aligning to TRBD2. The sample consisted of PBMCs from blood, taken on the day of vaccination. CDR3 coding DNA: TGCAGCGTTGAACTAGCGGGAGGCTACGAGCAGTACTTC. Translation gives CSVELAGGYEQYF.